Below are 20 T cell receptor beta chains sequenced from a single sample in a study of shared clonotypes between healthy human individuals. Sequencing was performed with immunoSEQ multiplex PCR; in TCRdb, only in-frame clones are kept and a portion is missing. The sample consists of roughly 490,000 clones, around three quarters of them appearing once. What was sequenced was PBMCs. The receptors here all came from a woman aged 40 to 49 in good health. Some clones in this sample may be carry-over from other donors' samples.

The chain couples TRBV28 to TRBJ1-1; D is possibly TRBD1 (5 bases). Trimming removed 3 bases from V and 1 base from J, with 12 bases in between. There are 15 residues in the CDR3. Germline CDR1 reads MDHEN; CDR2 reads SYDVKM. CDR3 residues: CASSLGPGENTEAFF. CDR3 nucleotide sequence: TGTGCCAGCAGTTTGGGGCCGGGGGAGAACACTGAAGCTTTCTTT.

This clone was counted once. V gene TRBV18 combines with J gene TRBJ2-7; 7 bases map to TRBD2. V trimming: 3 bases; J trimming: 3 bases; junction bases outside the gene matches: 14. The CDR3 totals 17 residues. Germline V lookup: CDR1 KGHSH, CDR2 LQKENI. Here the CDR3 reads CASSPAPAREGSYEQYF. The CDR3 nucleotides read TGTGCCAGCTCACCCGCACCCGCCAGGGAGGGTAGCTACGAGCAGTACTTC.

This sequence joins TRBV7-2 and TRBJ2-3; 12 positions agree with TRBD2. The CDR3 has 16 amino acids. Germline trimming cut 4 bases from V and 2 bases from J; bases unmatched to any gene: 4. CDR1 SGHTA and CDR2 FQGNSA come from the germline V gene. In DNA form, the CDR3 reads TGTGCCAGCAGCTCCAGACTAGCGGGGGACACAGATACGCAGTATTTT. Its translation: CASSSRLAGDTDTQYF.

The chain links TRBV4-1 to TRBJ2-3; the match to TRBD2 covers 9 bases. Germline lookup yields CDR1 MGHRA and CDR2 YSYEKL. CDR3 size: 17 residues. V dropped 1 base and J dropped 4; count of bases not matched to a gene: 9. The chain's CDR3 is CASSQGVAGGGADTQYF. The DNA for the CDR3 is TGCGCCAGCAGCCAAGGAGTTGCGGGAGGGGGGGCAGATACGCAGTATTTT.

The gene calls are TRBV28 and TRBJ1-3; no reliable D call. The germline gives CDR1 MDHEN, CDR2 SYDVKM. Deletions cut 1 base from V and 2 bases from J, with 6 bases between. This CDR3 contains 14 residues. CDR3 loop: CASSLYGPGNTIYF. In DNA, the CDR3 is TGTGCCAGCAGTTTATATGGTCCTGGAAACACCATATATTTT.

This clone was detected a few times. This chain uses TRBV30 with TRBJ2-7, with D unclear. Trimming left V 0 bases short and J 3 bases short, with 6 bases between. The CDR3 has 12 amino acids. CDR1 GTSNPN and CDR2 SVGIG come from the germline V gene (reference sequence). DNA of the CDR3: TGTGCCTGGAGTGTAGGATACTACGAGCAGTACTTC. Protein product: CAWSVGYYEQYF.

The chain recombines TRBV28 with TRBJ2-5, with 7 bases aligning to TRBD2. Germline V gives CDR1 MDHEN, CDR2 SYDVKM. The CDR3 is 13 residues long. V gave up 6 bases and J gave up 5 bases; unmatched junction bases: 6. DNA for the CDR3: TGTGCCAGCAGGGAGGGAGCGGGGGAGACCCAGTACTTC. The encoded protein is CASREGAGETQYF.

The V and J genes are TRBV10-2 and TRBJ2-5; TRBD1 matches 7 bases. The CDR3 extends over 13 amino acids. V lost 10 bases and J lost 4; bases outside the gene matches: 9. Per germline, CDR1 WSHSY and CDR2 SAAADI. Here the CDR3 reads CATVRDRLETQYF. CDR3 DNA: TGCGCCACCGTCCGGGACAGACTAGAGACCCAGTACTTC.

The chain employs TRBV5-1 and TRBJ2-7; possibly TRBD1 or TRBD2 for D (5 bases each). CDR3 length equals 14 residues. CDR1 is SGHRS and CDR2 is YFSETQ in the germline V gene. Trimming removed 0 bases from V and 6 bases from J, with 13 bases in between. The CDR3 here is CASSLETGRSEQYF. The CDR3 nucleotides are TGCGCCAGCAGCTTGGAGACGGGACGCTCCGAGCAGTACTTC.

The J gene is TRBJ1-2, the V gene TRBV6-1; D is uncertain. CDR1 is MNHNS and CDR2 is SASEGT in the germline V gene. The CDR3 loop spans 17 amino acids. V was cut by 2 bases and J by 1 base, with 17 bases left in between. The chain's CDR3 is CASSETYMTLGNYGYTF. The CDR3 bases are TGTGCCAGCAGTGAAACTTATATGACCCTAGGTAACTATGGCTACACCTTC.

V usage is TRBV27 and J usage is TRBJ1-2, with 8 bases aligning to TRBD1. Germline CDR1 is MNHEY and CDR2 is SMNVEV (reference sequence). The CDR3 is 15 residues long. V shed 5 bases, J shed 3 bases, and the junction held 8 bases outside the gene matches. The CDR3 spells CASSEERTGHYGYTF. In nucleotides, the CDR3 is TGTGCCAGCAGTGAAGAAAGGACAGGGCACTATGGCTACACCTTC.

This chain connects TRBV9 to TRBJ2-7; D uncertain. V lost 3 bases, J lost 0 bases, and 10 bases lay in between. The germline gives CDR1 SGDLS, CDR2 YYNGEE. This CDR3 comprises 14 residues. The CDR3 loop is CASSGHSASYEQYF. The CDR3, as DNA: TGTGCCAGCAGCGGACACAGTGCCTCCTACGAGCAGTACTTC. Full variable domain (outside the CDR3, taken from reference TRBV9 and TRBJ2-7): DSGVTQTPKHLITATGQRVTLRCSPRSGDLSVYWYQQSLDQGLQFLIQYYNGEERAKGNILERFSAQQFPDLHSELNLSSLELGDSALYFCASSGHSASYEQYFGPGTRLTVT.

The chain is built from TRBV5-1 and TRBJ1-1; D possibly corresponds to TRBD1 (6 bases). V was trimmed by 0 bases and J by 6 bases, leaving 12 bases between them. This CDR3 is 14 amino acids long. CDR1 and CDR2 (germline): SGHRS, YFSETQ. For the CDR3, the DNA is TGCGCCAGCAGCTTGGAGGCAGGGGTGGCTGAAGCTTTCTTT. Its protein product is CASSLEAGVAEAFF.

The genes are TRBV19 and TRBJ1-2, with D possibly matching TRBD1 (6 bases). The V end lost 7 bases, the J end lost 2 bases, and 20 bases lay between the germline ends. This CDR3 is 16 amino acids long. The germline V gene has CDR1 LNHDA and CDR2 SQIVND (reference sequence). CDR3 sequence (DNA): TGTGCCAGTACCTCTCGCAGGGGACGCCTCAACTATGGCTACACCTTC. This codes for CASTSRRGRLNYGYTF.

The chain links TRBV29-1 to TRBJ2-7, with 9 bases fitting TRBD1. The CDR3 extends over 15 amino acids. CDR1 is SQVTM and CDR2 is ANQGSEA in the germline V gene. The V and J ends lost 6 bases and 8 bases, in that order; junction bases with no gene match: 17. The CDR3 DNA is TGCAGCGTCCAGAAGACGGGACAGGGTTTGAGTAAGCAGTACTTC. Protein sequence: CSVQKTGQGLSKQYF.

The rearrangement uses TRBV6-5 and TRBJ1-4; no firm D call. V lost 0 bases to trimming and J lost 2 bases, with 7 bases between them. Germline V gene lookup returns CDR1 MNHEY and CDR2 SVGAGI. This CDR3 has 15 residues. CDR3 protein: CASSYSRLTNEKLFF. The CDR3 region has the DNA TGTGCCAGCAGTTACTCTCGGTTGACTAATGAAAAACTGTTTTTT.

Points on this clone: Additional DNA sequences in this sample encode the identical CDR3. The chain uses TRBV11-2 and TRBJ2-7, with TRBD2 identical over 8 bases. The CDR3 spans 14 residues. Germline V CDR1 and CDR2: SGHAT, FQNNGV. J gave up 4 bases and V 1 base, and 3 bases lay outside the gene matches. The CDR3 region is CASSLGLALYEQYF. Here the CDR3 DNA reads TGTGCCAGCAGCTTAGGACTAGCGCTATACGAGCAGTACTTC. Together with reference TRBV11-2 and TRBJ2-7, the CDR3 gives the full variable domain: EAGVAQSPRYKIIEKRQSVAFWCNPISGHATLYWYQQILGQGPKLLIQFQNNGVVDDSQLPKDRFSAERLKGVDSTLKIQPAKLEDSAVYLCASSLGLALYEQYFGPGTRLTVT.

This chain joins TRBV11-2 and TRBJ2-2, with D possibly TRBD1 on 5 matching bases. The CDR3 is 14 residues long. V was trimmed by 0 bases and J by 6 bases, leaving 8 bases between them. Germline V lookup: CDR1 SGHAT, CDR2 FQNNGV. CDR3 DNA sequence: TGTGCCAGCAGCTTAGATAGGGGTGCCGGGGAGCTGTTTTTT. It specifies CASSLDRGAGELFF. Full variable domain (rest looked up from reference TRBV11-2 and TRBJ2-2): EAGVAQSPRYKIIEKRQSVAFWCNPISGHATLYWYQQILGQGPKLLIQFQNNGVVDDSQLPKDRFSAERLKGVDSTLKIQPAKLEDSAVYLCASSLDRGAGELFFGEGSRLTVL.

The V gene is TRBV28, the J gene TRBJ1-4; D might be TRBD1 (6 bases). Germline CDR1 and CDR2: MDHEN and SYDVKM. Trimming pared 0 bases from V and 9 bases from J, leaving 14 bases between. The CDR3 contains 15 residues. The CDR3 region is CASSLWAGEGKKLFF. The CDR3 DNA sequence: TGTGCCAGCAGTTTATGGGCAGGGGAAGGGAAAAAACTGTTTTTT.

Worth noting for this clone: Distinct nucleotide sequences in the sample also encode this CDR3. The rearrangement joins TRBV5-1 to TRBJ2-7; 14 nucleotides align to TRBD2. CDR1 and CDR2 from the germline V gene are SGHRS and YFSETQ. The CDR3 consists of 16 residues. V lost 4 bases and J lost 4; bases outside the gene matches: 7. Written as DNA, the CDR3 is TGCGCCAGCAGCCCGGGACTAGCGGGAGTTGCGTACGAGCAGTACTTC. It codes for CASSPGLAGVAYEQYF. Combining the CDR3 with reference TRBV5-1 and TRBJ2-7 gives the whole variable domain KAGVTQTPRYLIKTRGQQVTLSCSPISGHRSVSWYQQTPGQGLQFLFEYFSETQRNKGNFPGRFSGRQFSNSRSEMNVSTLELGDSALYLCASSPGLAGVAYEQYFGPGTRLTVT.